The 24 T cell receptor beta chains presented below share a single source sample, sequenced in a study of CD8+ T cells in alopecia areata. Using CD4, CD8alpha, NKG2D, NKG2ACE and other markers, pooled cutaneous lymph node cells were sorted. Isolated RNA was reverse transcribed into cDNA used as the sequencing template. Sequencing used immunoSEQ multiplex PCR; TCRdb keeps in-frame clones, though not all of them. This sample carries some 6,000 clones, none of them present only once. The sample taken for sequencing was CD8+ T cells sorted from a lymph node. All receptors derive from a C3H/HeJ mouse with alopecia areata. These mice share the MHC haplotype H2-k.

This clone was seen a few times. Gene and germline names: mouse. From the germline J gene comes the end of the CDR3, since the read stops 4 residues before it. The J gene is TRBJ2-7, the V gene TRBV2, with a tentative D call TRBD2 (6 bases). This CDR3 spans 13 amino acids. Trimming took off 3 bases at V and 0 bases at J, with 6 bases between the two ends. In germline, CDR1 is LGHNA, CDR2 YSYQKL. The CDR3 bases that were read are TGTGCCAGCAGCCAGGGGGGCTCCTAT. It is translated as CASSQGGSY. The complete CDR3 sequence is CASSQGGSYEQYF.

This clone was seen a handful of times. The gene symbols are mouse symbols. Coverage ceases 4 residues before the CDR3 finishes, and the germline J gene fills in the end. This chain connects TRBV13-2 to TRBJ2-7; 10 bases line up with TRBD2. This CDR3 is 12 amino acids long. CDR1 and CDR2 from the germline V gene are NNHNN and SYGAGS (reference sequence). Incomplete CDR3 DNA: TGTGCCAGCGGGGGACTGGGGTAT. Its translation is CASGGLGY. From start to end, the CDR3 is CASGGLGYEQYF.

At least ten counts were recorded for this clone. The listed genes are named as in mouse. The read ends 4 residues early relative to the CDR3; the germline J gene fills the gap. The chain uses TRBV17 and TRBJ2-5, with TRBD2 matching over 7 bases. The CDR3 totals 13 residues. CDR1 and CDR2 (germline): MNHDT, YYDKIL. CDR3 loop: CASSRDWGDTQYF. The CDR3 DNA, read in part, is TGTGCTAGCAGTAGAGACTGGGGGGAC.

This clone turned up a few times. Mouse germline and gene names are used. The DNA read from the CDR3 is TGTGCCAGCGGTGAGCAGGGCTATGCT. Translating it yields CASGEQGYA. The entire CDR3 protein reads CASGEQGYAEQFF. The chain employs TRBV13-2 and TRBJ2-1, with D maybe TRBD1 (5 bases). The DNA ends 4 residues before the CDR3 does, and the rest of the CDR3 is filled in from the germline J gene. Germline CDR1 NNHNN, CDR2 SYGAGS (reference sequence). This CDR3 is 13 amino acids long. With 2 bases removed from V and 3 bases from J, the gap between germline ends came to 6 bases.

This clone appeared many times. Mouse gene names apply. The missing CDR3 end, 4 residues past where the read stops, is filled in from the germline J gene. The chain links TRBV1 to TRBJ2-1, with TRBD1 matching over 10 bases. Germline V CDR1 and CDR2: NSQYPW, LRSPGD (reference sequence). The CDR3 has 14 amino acids. CDR3 sequence reads: CTCSVGTGVAEQFF. The DNA read from the CDR3 is TGCACCTGCAGTGTCGGGACAGGGGTCGCT.

This clone showed up many times. These gene names are mouse names. The read is 4 residues too short to cover the CDR3 end, so that end is filled in from the germline J gene. The gene calls are TRBV1 and TRBJ2-1, with D perhaps TRBD2 (6 bases). V lost 0 bases to trimming and J lost 2 bases, with 8 bases between them. Germline V gene sequence: CDR1 NSQYPW, CDR2 LRSPGD (reference sequence). There are 15 residues in the CDR3. CDR3 loop: CTCSADLGDYAEQFF. Incomplete CDR3 DNA: TGCACCTGCAGTGCAGATTTGGGGGACTATGCT.

This clone was seen ten or more times. Gene names refer to mouse genes. From the germline J gene comes the end of the CDR3, since the read stops 4 residues before it. The gene calls are TRBV5 and TRBJ2-4; 7 nucleotides line up with TRBD1. With 4 bases clipped from V and 1 base from J, the junction kept 2 bases outside the gene matches. Germline V CDR1 and CDR2: LGHNA, YNLKQL (reference sequence). CDR3 length: 14 residues. This chain's CDR3 is CASSLTGGQNTLYF. The CDR3 DNA, read in part, is TGTGCCAGCAGCCTCACAGGGGGTCAAAAC.

This clone was counted at least ten times. Gene and germline names: mouse. The CDR3 end lies 4 residues beyond the end of the read and is filled in from the germline J gene. The V and J genes are TRBV5 and TRBJ2-2; possibly TRBD1 for D (5 bases). The CDR3 runs 13 residues. Germline CDR1 LGHNA, CDR2 YNLKQL (reference sequence). Between the trimmed V and J ends, which lost 2 bases and 4 bases, there was a span of 5 bases. The DNA read from the CDR3 is TGTGCCAGCAGCCAACAGGGCACCGGG. Translation gives CASSQQGTG. The whole CDR3 region reads CASSQQGTGQLYF.

This clone is termed medium-sized (0.01 to 0.1%). Mouse gene names apply. The read terminates 4 residues ahead of where the CDR3 ends, so the germline J gene completes it. V gene TRBV5 combines with J gene TRBJ1-2; 7 bases align to TRBD1. The CDR3 is made up of 16 amino acids. J was trimmed by 1 base and V by 0 bases; bases with no gene match: 5. CDR1 LGHNA and CDR2 YNLKQL come from the germline V gene (reference sequence). CDR3 DNA, as far as it was read: TGTGCCAGCAGCCAAGATTGGCGGGACAGAAACTCC. This gives the protein CASSQDWRDRNS. The full-length CDR3 reads as CASSQDWRDRNSDYTF.

Notes on this clone: The gene names here belong to mouse. With the read ending 4 residues before the CDR3 end, the germline J gene is used to fill in that end. The gene calls are TRBV12-2 and TRBJ2-1, with a tentative D call TRBD1 (7 bases). CDR1 SGHLS and CDR2 HYDKME come from the germline V gene. Trimming took 0 bases from V and 3 from J, leaving 11 bases between them. The CDR3 is 15 residues long. Partial CDR3 DNA: TGTGCCAGCTCTCTCGAGGGGGCCCTCTATGCT. Amino acids: CASSLEGALYA. The complete CDR3 reads CASSLEGALYAEQFF. The full variable domain, in which reference TRBV12-2 and TRBJ2-1 provide the parts outside the CDR3, is NSGVVQSPRYIIKGKGERSILKCIPISGHLSVAWYQQTQGQELKFFIQHYDKMERDKGNLPSRFSVQQFDDYHSEMNMSALELEDSAVYFCASSLEGALYAEQFFGPGTRLTVL.

This clone appeared many times. The germline and genes are mouse ones. The CDR3 goes on 4 residues after the read ends, and that part is filled in from the germline J gene. The J gene is TRBJ2-7, the V gene TRBV13-1; TRBD2 agrees at 11 bases. Germline V CDR1 and CDR2: NSHNY, SYGAGN. This CDR3 is 16 amino acids long. The CDR3 sequence is CASSDAGLGGDYEQYF. The CDR3 bases that were read are TGTGCCAGCAGTGATGCAGGACTGGGGGGCGATTAT.

This clone was detected many times. These gene names are mouse names. The read falls 3 residues short of the CDR3 end, and the missing part is taken from the germline J gene. The V and J genes are TRBV13-3 and TRBJ1-6; TRBD1 is a possible D gene (6 bases). TRBJ1-6 is an ORF, with its function uncertain. This CDR3 contains 12 residues. V was shortened by 2 bases and J by 9 bases, with 6 bases between the two germline ends. In germline, CDR1 is NNHDY, CDR2 SYVADS. The sequenced part of the CDR3 DNA is TGTGCCAGCAGTGAACAGGGTTCGCCC. Amino acids: CASSEQGSP. The whole CDR3 region reads CASSEQGSPLYF.

This clone was seen ten or more times. All gene names here are mouse names. The CDR3 end lies 4 residues beyond the end of the read and is filled in from the germline J gene. The chain links TRBV13-1 to TRBJ1-1; 7 nucleotides agree with TRBD1. The CDR3 length is 15 residues. The germline gives CDR1 NSHNY, CDR2 SYGAGN. The V segment lost 0 bases and the J segment 4 bases; nucleotides outside the gene matches: 6. The covered CDR3 bases are TGTGCCAGCAGTGATGCAGGAGGGGGCGGCACA. This encodes CASSDAGGGGT. The whole CDR3 region reads CASSDAGGGGTEVFF.

In this sample, this clone turned up many times. The gene names here belong to mouse. The DNA ends 4 residues before the CDR3 does, and the rest of the CDR3 is filled in from the germline J gene. V usage is TRBV16 and J usage is TRBJ1-2; maybe TRBD1 (6 bases). The CDR3 has 14 residues. CDR1 and CDR2 (germline): SGHSA, FRNQAP. With 5 bases removed from V and 0 bases from J, the gap between germline ends came to 10 bases. The part of the CDR3 DNA that was read is TGTGCAAGCAGCCGACAGGCCTCAAACTCC. Its protein product is CASSRQASNS. The complete CDR3 sequence is CASSRQASNSDYTF. The entire variable domain, with the rest obtained from reference TRBV16 and TRBJ1-2, is as follows: NAGVIQTPRHKVTGKGQEATLWCEPISGHSAVFWYRQTIVQGLEFLTYFRNQAPIDDSGMPKERFSAQMPNQSHSTLKIQSTQPQDSAVYLCASSRQASNSDYTFGSGTRLLVI.

In its sample, this clone was seen a few times. The gene names given are mouse names. The CDR3 is cut off 4 residues early in the read; its end comes from the germline J gene. The chain employs TRBV13-3 and TRBJ2-5, with 11 bases fitting TRBD2. J lost 0 bases, V lost 5 bases, and 5 bases had no gene match. In germline, CDR1 is NNHDY, CDR2 SYVADS. This CDR3 spans 16 amino acids. The CDR3 DNA, read in part, is TGTGCCAGCAGCGGACTGGGGGGCTCTAACCAAGAC. Amino acid sequence: CASSGLGGSNQD. The entire CDR3 protein is CASSGLGGSNQDTQYF.

This clone was counted between two and nine times. Gene and germline names: mouse. The CDR3 end lies 4 residues beyond the end of the read and is filled in from the germline J gene. V is TRBV13-3 and J is TRBJ2-1; TRBD1 is a possible D gene (6 bases). Looked up from germline, CDR1 is NNHDY and CDR2 is SYVADS. Trimming removed 0 bases from V and 1 base from J, with 11 bases in between. The CDR3 is 16 amino acids. This CDR3 reads CASSDAGQGNYAEQFF. The sequenced part of the CDR3 DNA is TGTGCCAGCAGTGATGCGGGGCAGGGGAACTATGCT.

This clone was recorded many times. Any gene name here is a mouse gene name. The read ends 4 residues shy of where the CDR3 ends; the end is completed using the germline J gene. The sample has other DNA sequences that encode this CDR3 too. V is TRBV13-2 and J is TRBJ2-7; D remains ambiguous. This CDR3 is 13 amino acids long. V was cut by 2 bases and J by 0 bases, with 6 bases left in between. Germline lookup yields CDR1 NNHNN and CDR2 SYGAGS (reference sequence). Partial CDR3 DNA: TGTGCCAGCGGTGACAGGAGCTCCTAT. The encoded protein is CASGDRSSY. The entire CDR3 is CASGDRSSYEQYF.

With respect to this clone: The listed genes are named as in mouse. The CDR3 end lies 4 residues beyond the end of the read and is filled in from the germline J gene. This chain links TRBV19 with TRBJ2-1; D is undetermined. Trimming shortened V by 4 bases and J by 4 bases, and 6 bases separated the two germline ends. Germline V gene data show CDR1 as FNHDT and CDR2 as SITEND (reference sequence). This CDR3 has 12 residues. CDR3 in amino acids: CASSRQYAEQFF. The sequenced CDR3 bases are TGTGCCAGCAGTCGACAATATGCT.

Many counts were recorded for this clone. Mouse gene names apply. The CDR3 end is not reached by the read, which stops 4 residues before it; the germline J gene fills it in. The rearrangement joins TRBV12-1 to TRBJ2-4; 8 bases line up with TRBD2. This CDR3 is built from 17 residues. Germline values: CDR1 SGHSN, CDR2 HYEKVE. V shed 0 bases, J shed 1 base, and the junction held 8 bases outside the gene matches. The covered CDR3 bases are TGTGCCAGCTCTCTCGAGCTGGGGGGAGGTGGTCAAAAC. This gives the protein CASSLELGGGGQN. The CDR3 as a whole reads CASSLELGGGGQNTLYF.

This clone was counted ten times or more. Any gene name here is a mouse gene name. The sequenced fragment ends 4 residues before the CDR3 boundary, so the rest is inferred from the germline J gene. V is TRBV13-3 and J is TRBJ2-7; 10 bases are a match to TRBD1. The CDR3 contains 13 residues. CDR1 is NNHDY and CDR2 is SYVADS in the germline V gene. The covered CDR3 bases are TGTGCCAGCAGTAAGGGACAGGGGTAT. It yields the protein CASSKGQGY. The CDR3 in its entirety is CASSKGQGYEQYF.

In this sample, this clone turned up many times. Germline and genes here are mouse. The sequenced fragment ends 4 residues before the CDR3 boundary, so the rest is inferred from the germline J gene. The gene calls are TRBV13-1 and TRBJ1-1; D might be TRBD1 (5 bases). Germline values: CDR1 NSHNY, CDR2 SYGAGN. With 9 bases removed from V and 3 bases from J, the gap between germline ends came to 9 bases. The CDR3 is 11 amino acids. The CDR3 spells CATGGYTEVFF. The covered CDR3 bases are TGTGCCACCGGGGGGTACACA.

The sample holds many counts of this clone. Gene names refer to mouse genes. The CDR3 end is not reached by the read, which stops 4 residues before it; the germline J gene fills it in. V usage is TRBV13-2 and J usage is TRBJ1-2; D is perhaps TRBD1 (6 bases). The germline V gene has CDR1 NNHNN and CDR2 SYGAGS (reference sequence). This CDR3 has 14 residues. The V end lost 3 bases, the J end lost 0 bases, and 9 bases lay between the germline ends. CDR3 DNA (partial): TGTGCCAGCGGTGGGGGGCGGGCAAACTCC. It specifies CASGGGRANS. The entire CDR3 sequence reads CASGGGRANSDYTF.

There are many counts of this clone. Gene names are the mouse ones. Read coverage stops 4 residues before the CDR3 terminus; the germline J gene supplies the remainder. The rearrangement joins TRBV13-1 to TRBJ2-7, with 9 nucleotides matching TRBD2. The CDR3 has 14 residues. Per the germline V gene, CDR1 is NSHNY and CDR2 is SYGAGN. Partial CDR3 DNA: TGTGCCAGCAGTTCCGGGACTGGGCTATAT. Translation gives CASSSGTGLY. From start to end, the CDR3 is CASSSGTGLYEQYF.

This clone was seen ten or more times. Genes and germline come from the mouse. The CDR3 end falls 4 residues outside the read, so it is completed with the germline J gene. V is TRBV13-1 and J is TRBJ2-1; 11 bases align to TRBD2. The CDR3 runs 15 residues. V lost 3 bases to trimming and J lost 1 base; unmatched junction nucleotides: 0. CDR1 is NSHNY and CDR2 is SYGAGN in the germline V gene. Partial CDR3 DNA: TGTGCCAGCAGTGGGGACTGGGGGAACTATGCT. Translation gives CASSGDWGNYA. The full CDR3 protein reads CASSGDWGNYAEQFF.